A selection of T cell receptor beta chains follows, all from one sample in a study of blood T cell repertoires in COVID-19. The protocol was immunoSEQ multiplex PCR, while the TCRdb copy is restricted to in-frame clones and leaves out a portion. The sample contains some 270,000 clones, approximately 89% of which appear only once. The sequenced sample was peripheral blood. These receptors were taken from a woman aged 55-70 years who had recovered from COVID-19. Both conserved end residues are part of each CDR3. Some rows have no size entry. The others give once, few or many, or a class for an expanded clone.

V	size	J	CDR3
TRBV6-1	few	TRBJ2-7	CASSDRGPYEQYF
TRBV12-3/TRBV12-4	.	TRBJ2-7	CASRPGFSYEQYF
TRBV29-1	.	TRBJ2-7	CSGPGQGANEQYF
TRBV19	.	TRBJ1-1	CASSMQGRASEAFF
TRBV27	.	TRBJ2-7	CASSSGTGPYEQYF
TRBV7-3	.	TRBJ2-1	CASSPRGLRQGSNEQFF
TRBV10-3	.	TRBJ2-2	CAISESLAANTGELFF
TRBV28	.	TRBJ2-7	CASSLLGGSSYEQYF
TRBV24-1	.	TRBJ1-2	CATSVYPNYGYTF
TRBV7-9	.	TRBJ2-5	CASSLESEQYF
TRBV5-1	.	TRBJ2-5	CASSLVLAGEETQYF
TRBV6-5	.	TRBJ2-7	CACGGTGLYEQYF
TRBV18	.	TRBJ2-3	CASSRDRPTDTQYF
TRBV19	.	TRBJ1-2	CASSTSGIKNYGYTF
TRBV4-2	.	TRBJ1-2	CASSQGEAQQNYGYTF
TRBV15	few	TRBJ2-7	CATSRATGGKGYEQYF
TRBV28	.	TRBJ2-2	CASSPLGAGNTGELFF
TRBV13	.	TRBJ2-7	CASSSELAGGYEQYF
TRBV27	.	TRBJ2-3	CASSHEAPTDTQYF
TRBV3-1/TRBV3-2	.	TRBJ2-5	CASSLRTGGVGETQYF
TRBV29-1	.	TRBJ2-1	CSVEGGWQGGEQFF
TRBV19	.	TRBJ1-2	CASRLQGYGYTF
TRBV6-5	.	TRBJ2-3	CASSYPSGTDTQYF
TRBV29-1	.	TRBJ2-1	CSVGLAVYNEQFF
TRBV4-1	few	TRBJ2-3	CASSQRLADADTQYF
TRBV18	.	TRBJ1-1	CASSPGRPMNTEAFF
TRBV5-1	.	TRBJ2-3	CASAPGTGTDTQYF
TRBV19	.	TRBJ2-1	CASSRGTGREQFF
TRBV3-1/TRBV3-2	.	TRBJ2-7	CASSQVGPTHEQYF
TRBV6-1	.	TRBJ2-3	CASSEGSGGPLGDTQYF
TRBV29-1	once	TRBJ1-5	CSVGGAGGNQPQHF
TRBV4-3	.	TRBJ1-1	CASSQYLQGTTEAFF
TRBV7-2	.	TRBJ1-4	CASSLLAGDEKLFF
TRBV10-1	.	TRBJ2-7	CASSEGGSWSRRAYEQYF
TRBV7-8	few	TRBJ2-7	CASSSASGGYETYEQYF
TRBV28	.	TRBJ1-2	CASSLLRNGYTF
TRBV3-1/TRBV3-2	.	TRBJ2-3	CASSRASGGGVDTQYF
TRBV28	.	TRBJ2-7	CASRDTGLAGGEQYF
TRBV6-1	.	TRBJ1-5	CASNDPNTMRNQPQHF
TRBV2	once	TRBJ1-1	CASNPGDRDTEAFF
TRBV7-9	.	TRBJ1-5	CASSSLYQPQHF
TRBV9	.	TRBJ2-7	CASSGRDYSHEQYF
TRBV19	.	TRBJ1-6	CASSNPLIGDRGKAPLHF